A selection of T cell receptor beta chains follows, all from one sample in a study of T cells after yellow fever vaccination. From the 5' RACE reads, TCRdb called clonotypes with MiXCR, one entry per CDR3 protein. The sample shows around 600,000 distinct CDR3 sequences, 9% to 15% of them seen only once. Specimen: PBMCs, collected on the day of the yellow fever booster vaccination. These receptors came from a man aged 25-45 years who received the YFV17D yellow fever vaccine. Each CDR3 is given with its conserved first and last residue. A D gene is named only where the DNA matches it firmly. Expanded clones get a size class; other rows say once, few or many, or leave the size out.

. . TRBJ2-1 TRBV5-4 CASSSPSGHEQFF TGTGCCAGCAGCTCCCCGTCCGGACATGAGCAGTTCTTC
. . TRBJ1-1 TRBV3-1 CASSPINQGTEAFF TGTGCCAGCAGCCCCATAAATCAGGGCACTGAAGCTTTCTTT
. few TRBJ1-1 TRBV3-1 CASSPYGMNTEAFF TGTGCCAGCAGCCCGTACGGAATGAACACTGAAGCTTTCTTT
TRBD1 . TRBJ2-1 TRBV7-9 CASSLGQGAKNEQFF TGTGCCAGCAGCTTAGGGCAGGGGGCTAAAAATGAGCAGTTCTTC
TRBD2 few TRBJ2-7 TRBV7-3 CASSLSLRGRAMTLSYEQYF TGTGCCAGCAGCTTATCCTTAAGAGGGAGGGCAATGACCCTCTCCTACGAGCAGTACTTC
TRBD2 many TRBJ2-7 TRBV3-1 CASSQLTSGASGGEQYF TGTGCCAGCAGCCAACTGACTAGCGGGGCCTCTGGGGGCGAGCAGTACTTC
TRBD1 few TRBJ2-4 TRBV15 CATSRGQGDHIQYF TGTGCCACCAGCAGGGGACAGGGGGATCACATTCAGTACTTC
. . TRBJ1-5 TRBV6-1 CASRSGGGQDQPQHF TGTGCCAGCAGATCCGGGGGGGGACAAGATCAGCCCCAGCATTTT
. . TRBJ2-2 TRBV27 CASSSTSRNTGELFF TGTGCCAGCAGCTCAACTAGCAGGAACACCGGGGAGCTGTTTTTT
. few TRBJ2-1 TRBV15 CATSRDRDINEQFF TGTGCCACCAGCAGGGACCGGGACATCAATGAGCAGTTCTTC
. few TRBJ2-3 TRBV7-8 CASSPSHRDTQYF TGTGCCAGCAGCCCGAGTCATAGAGATACGCAGTATTTT
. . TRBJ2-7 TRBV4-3 CASSPGVSSYEQYF TGCGCCAGCAGCCCGGGGGTGAGCTCCTACGAGCAGTACTTC
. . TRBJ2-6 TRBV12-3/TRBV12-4 CASSRTPGTPGANVLTF TGTGCCAGCAGTCGGACCCCAGGGACCCCCGGGGCCAACGTCCTGACTTTC
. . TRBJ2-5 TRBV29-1 CSVRFGGSQYF TGCAGCGTTCGGTTCGGTGGATCCCAGTACTTC
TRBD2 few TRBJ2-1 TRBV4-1 CASSGRGRGEQFF TGCGCCAGCAGCGGTCGAGGGCGGGGGGAGCAGTTCTTC
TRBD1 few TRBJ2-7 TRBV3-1 CASSQDGTAKYEQYF TGTGCCAGCAGCCAAGATGGGACAGCGAAATACGAGCAGTACTTC
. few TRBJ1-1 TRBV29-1 CSVEGQYTEAFF TGCAGCGTTGAAGGGCAATACACTGAAGCTTTCTTT
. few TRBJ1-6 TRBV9 CASSVADSPLHF TGTGCCAGCAGCGTAGCCGATTCACCCCTCCACTTT
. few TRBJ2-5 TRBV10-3 CAISDPPDLAQGETQYF TGTGCCATCAGTGATCCCCCTGACTTAGCGCAGGGAGAGACCCAGTACTTC
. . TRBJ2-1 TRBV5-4 CASSFSPPPVGEQFF TGTGCCAGCAGCTTTTCACCCCCCCCTGTAGGTGAGCAGTTCTTC
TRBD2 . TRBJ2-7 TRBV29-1 CSVRKGGSYEQYF TGCAGCGTTCGAAAGGGCGGGAGTTACGAGCAGTACTTC
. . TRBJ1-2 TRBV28 CASSSLLETGDGYTF TGTGCCAGCAGTTCCTTGTTGGAGACCGGGGATGGCTACACCTTC
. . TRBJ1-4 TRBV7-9 CASSLGVSGPTNEKLFF TGTGCCAGCAGCTTAGGAGTGTCGGGACCAACTAATGAAAAACTGTTTTTT
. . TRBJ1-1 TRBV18 CASSPSGWGAGTEAFF TGTGCCAGCTCACCGAGTGGGTGGGGTGCGGGCACTGAAGCTTTCTTT
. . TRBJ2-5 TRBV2 CASREAQGKETQYF TGTGCCAGCAGGGAAGCCCAGGGGAAAGAGACCCAGTACTTC
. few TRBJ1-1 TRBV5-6 CASSRGEVEAFF TGTGCCAGCAGCAGAGGAGAAGTTGAAGCTTTCTTT